Shown below are 25 T cell receptor beta chains from a single sample sequenced in a study of blood T cell repertoires in COVID-19. Libraries were prepared by immunoSEQ multiplex PCR; TCRdb keeps only in-frame clonotypes and omits some of them. There are 250,000 to 300,000 clones in the sample; roughly 90% occur only once, and 1.9% lies in the top ten. Sequenced sample: PBMCs or T cells enriched from blood (not recorded which). These receptors all stem from a woman aged 60 to 75 who had recovered from COVID-19.

The chain is built from TRBV2 and TRBJ2-5; no reliable D call. With 5 bases removed from V and 0 bases from J, the gap between germline ends came to 10 bases. Germline V gene lookup returns CDR1 SNHLY and CDR2 FYNNEI. The CDR3 length is 14 residues. The CDR3 region has the DNA TGTGCCAGCAGTCAGTCACCCAACCAAGAGACCCAGTACTTC. Amino acid sequence: CASSQSPNQETQYF.

This clone was observed once. The rearrangement joins TRBV11-2 to TRBJ2-5; 11 bases line up with TRBD2. CDR3 length: 17 amino acids. The germline CDR1 and CDR2 sequences are SGHAT and FQNNGV. The junction had 9 bases not matched to a gene; V was cut back by 4 bases and J by 2 bases. The DNA for the CDR3 is TGTGCCAGCAGCTCAAAAACTAGCGGGGGCCCGCAAGAGACCCAGTACTTC. Protein: CASSSKTSGGPQETQYF.

This clone was detected once. The chain uses TRBV12-5 and TRBJ2-3, with a weak D call TRBD2 (5 bases). V lost 3 bases to trimming and J lost 1 base, with 8 bases between them. There are 14 residues in the CDR3. Looked up from germline, CDR1 is LGHNT and CDR2 is FRNRAP. CDR3 in DNA: TGTGCTAGTGGTTTAGGGAGCGGCACAGATACGCAGTATTTT. It encodes CASGLGSGTDTQYF.

This clone was counted once. The chain couples TRBV11-3 to TRBJ2-7, with TRBD1 as a possible D gene (5 bases). V lost 2 bases and J lost 1, with 12 bases in between. Germline V gene data show CDR1 as SGHNT and CDR2 as YENEEA. This CDR3 comprises 15 residues. CDR3 in amino acids: CASSLRGSASYEQYF. CDR3 coding DNA: TGTGCCAGCAGCTTAAGGGGATCGGCGTCCTACGAGCAGTACTTC.

The rearrangement links TRBV19 to TRBJ1-1, with D unclear. The CDR3 sequence is 13 residues long. Germline CDR1 and CDR2: LNHDA and SQIVND (reference sequence). With 7 bases removed from V and 2 bases from J, the gap between germline ends came to 11 bases. The CDR3: CASIGGFNTEAFF. CDR3 in DNA: TGTGCCAGTATTGGAGGATTTAACACTGAAGCTTTCTTT.

V is TRBV29-1 and J is TRBJ2-1; 8 bases line up with TRBD2. CDR3 size: 13 residues. Germline lookup yields CDR1 SQVTM and CDR2 ANQGSEA. Unmatched junction bases numbered 7, after V lost 3 bases and J lost 9 bases. The CDR3 DNA follows: TGCAGCGTTGATTTAGCGGGAAAAATTGAGCAGTTCTTC. This sequence encodes CSVDLAGKIEQFF.

The table lists this clone with a count of one. The chain uses TRBV5-1 and TRBJ1-2; D may be TRBD1 (5 bases). Germline V gene sequence: CDR1 SGHRS, CDR2 YFSETQ. The germline V and J ends were trimmed by 2 bases and 8 bases, with 13 bases remaining between them. The CDR3 is 13 amino acids. This chain's CDR3 is CASSFLGDGGYTF. CDR3 DNA sequence: TGCGCCAGCAGCTTTTTAGGGGATGGGGGCTACACCTTC.

The chain is built from TRBV19 and TRBJ2-3; TRBD2 aligns across 8 bases. In germline, CDR1 is LNHDA, CDR2 SQIVND (reference sequence). The V and J ends lost 9 bases and 4 bases, in that order; junction bases with no gene match: 15. The CDR3 runs to 16 residues. The CDR3, as DNA: TGTGCCAGCCGACTAGCGTATTTTGCGGGCGCAGATACGCAGTATTTT. Its protein is CASRLAYFAGADTQYF.

The CDR3 sequence is CASSLGQGLETQYF. In nucleotides, the CDR3 is TGTGCCAGCAGCCTGGGACAGGGTTTGGAGACCCAGTACTTC. This sequence joins TRBV11-2 and TRBJ2-5; TRBD1 agrees at 9 bases. This CDR3 contains 14 residues. In germline, CDR1 is SGHAT, CDR2 FQNNGV. J lost 5 bases, V lost 5 bases, and 6 bases had no gene match.

This clone was found once. The chain employs TRBV7-9 and TRBJ2-3, with TRBD2 identical over 7 bases. Losses at the gene ends were 2 bases for V and 4 bases for J; bases not matched to a gene: 6. Germline V gene lookup returns CDR1 SEHNR and CDR2 FQNEAQ (reference sequence). The CDR3 extends over 15 amino acids. The CDR3 DNA is TGTGCCAGCAGCTTACCTGGGGCGGGGGCAGATACGCAGTATTTT. It specifies CASSLPGAGADTQYF.

This rearrangement joins TRBV29-1 to TRBJ1-5, with D unclear. The V end lost 4 bases, the J end lost 5 bases, and 9 bases lay between the germline ends. Germline-derived CDR1 and CDR2 are SQVTM and ANQGSEA. This CDR3 spans 12 amino acids. CDR3 residues: CSVGAGDQPQHF. The DNA for the CDR3 is TGCAGCGTTGGAGCCGGGGATCAGCCCCAGCATTTT.

V gene TRBV19 combines with J gene TRBJ2-5; unclear D gene. Trimming left V 6 bases short and J 3 bases short, with 14 bases between. The CDR3 totals 14 residues. Germline CDR1 is LNHDA and CDR2 is SQIVND (reference sequence). The chain's CDR3 is CASRSYLREETQYF. The CDR3 DNA reads TGTGCCAGTAGGTCGTATTTGCGAGAAGAGACCCAGTACTTC.

V usage is TRBV29-1 and J usage is TRBJ1-1; D gene ambiguous. V was pared by 2 bases and J by 1 base, with 8 bases between. The CDR3 spans 13 residues. Germline-derived CDR1 and CDR2 are SQVTM and ANQGSEA. The CDR3 bases are TGCAGCGTTGAAATCTTCCCGAACACTGAAGCTTTCTTT. Translation gives CSVEIFPNTEAFF.

The genes are TRBV10-3 and TRBJ1-1; no clear D. Germline CDR1 is ENHRY and CDR2 is SYGVKD. Trimming took off 10 bases at V and 1 base at J, with 13 bases between the two ends. This CDR3 contains 13 residues. The CDR3 protein is CATTPRENTEAFF. CDR3 DNA sequence: TGTGCCACCACCCCCCGAGAGAACACTGAAGCTTTCTTT.

This rearrangement joins TRBV9 to TRBJ2-3; D unresolved. This CDR3 contains 15 residues. Germline-derived CDR1 and CDR2 are SGDLS and YYNGEE. V gave up 0 bases and J gave up 2 bases, with 10 bases separating them. Here the CDR3 reads CASSVAPQITDTQYF. The CDR3 DNA reads TGTGCCAGCAGCGTAGCTCCCCAGATCACAGATACGCAGTATTTT.

The V call is TRBV28, the J call TRBJ1-1, with TRBD1 matching 11 bases. The V gene end was trimmed by 6 bases and the J gene end by 0 bases; junction bases not matched to a gene: 9. Germline V gives CDR1 MDHEN, CDR2 SYDVKM. The CDR3 sequence is 17 residues long. CDR3 loop: CASSPPGQGVMNTEAFF. The CDR3 DNA follows: TGTGCCAGCAGCCCCCCGGGACAGGGGGTTATGAACACTGAAGCTTTCTTT.

This chain connects TRBV5-1 to TRBJ2-1; 12 positions agree with TRBD1. CDR3 size: 18 residues. Trimming removed 4 bases from V and 3 bases from J; junction bases left unmatched: 11. Germline V gene data show CDR1 as SGHRS and CDR2 as YFSETQ. In nucleotides, the CDR3 is TGCGCCAGCAGCGACACCCGGGACAGGGGGCCCCGCTACAATGAGCAGTTCTTC. Amino acids: CASSDTRDRGPRYNEQFF. The whole variable domain, remainder taken from reference TRBV5-1 and TRBJ2-1, is KAGVTQTPRYLIKTRGQQVTLSCSPISGHRSVSWYQQTPGQGLQFLFEYFSETQRNKGNFPGRFSGRQFSNSRSEMNVSTLELGDSALYLCASSDTRDRGPRYNEQFFGPGTRLTVL.

The CDR3 loop is CASSAGTGPEKLFF. CDR3 coding DNA: TGTGCCAGCAGCGCCGGGACAGGGCCCGAAAAACTGTTTTTT. The chain links TRBV6-5 to TRBJ1-4; 9 nucleotides align to TRBD1. V was pared by 6 bases and J by 8 bases, with 7 bases of the junction left unmatched. Germline assignment: CDR1 MNHEY and CDR2 SVGAGI. CDR3 length: 14 amino acids.

V usage is TRBV12-3 or TRBV12-4 and J usage is TRBJ1-5; D possibly corresponds to TRBD1 (6 bases). The V gene lost 6 bases and the J gene lost 4 bases, with 10 bases spanning the gap. This CDR3 contains 13 residues. CDR3 protein: CASSPQGNQPQHF. DNA of the CDR3: TGTGCCAGCAGCCCACAGGGAAATCAGCCCCAGCATTTT.

As DNA, the CDR3 is TGTGCCAGCAGATACAGGGGGGATAGCAATCAGCCCCAGCATTTT. As protein: CASRYRGDSNQPQHF. The chain is built from TRBV28 and TRBJ1-5, with 8 nucleotides matching TRBD1. The CDR3 runs 15 residues. The V segment lost 6 bases and the J segment 0 bases; nucleotides outside the gene matches: 4. CDR1 is MDHEN and CDR2 is SYDVKM in the germline V gene.

The chain combines TRBV5-1 with TRBJ2-2; maybe TRBD2 (6 bases). CDR1 SGHRS and CDR2 YFSETQ come from the germline V gene. V was cut by 3 bases and J by 3 bases, with 9 bases left in between. This CDR3 is 14 amino acids long. The DNA for the CDR3 is TGCGCCAGCAGCTCGGGAGATTACACCGGGGAGCTGTTTTTT. Amino acid sequence: CASSSGDYTGELFF.

The V gene is TRBV3-1 (or the pseudogene TRBV3-2), the J gene TRBJ1-1; TRBD1 is a possible D gene (5 bases). With 0 bases removed from V and 8 bases from J, the gap between germline ends came to 19 bases. Germline CDR1 is LGHDT and CDR2 is YNNKEL (reference sequence). The CDR3 runs to 16 residues. The CDR3 nucleotides read TGTGCCAGCAGCCAAGATCTGGGACGCGGGGCAAGGGAAGCTTTCTTT. This codes for CASSQDLGRGAREAFF.

This chain uses TRBV9 with TRBJ2-3, with TRBD2 matching 13 bases. CDR1 and CDR2 (germline): SGDLS, YYNGEE. V shed 0 bases and J 10 bases; nucleotides not matched to a gene: 5. The CDR3 sequence is 15 residues long. CDR3 region: CASSVELAGGPAQYF. The CDR3 DNA follows: TGTGCCAGCAGCGTAGAACTAGCGGGAGGGCCAGCGCAGTATTTT.

V gene TRBV28 combines with J gene TRBJ1-2; TRBD1 is a possible D gene (5 bases). CDR3 length: 14 amino acids. CDR1 is MDHEN, CDR2 SYDVKM, per germline. The V gene lost 2 bases and the J gene lost 2 bases, with 9 bases spanning the gap. In DNA form, the CDR3 reads TGTGCCAGCAGTTTACCTCGACAGAACTATGGCTACACCTTC. This translates into CASSLPRQNYGYTF.

V is TRBV25-1 and J is TRBJ2-1; TRBD2 is a possible D gene (7 bases). Germline loops: CDR1 MGHDK, CDR2 SYGVNS. Trimming stripped 2 bases from V and 7 bases from J, with 15 bases between. The length of the CDR3 is 15 residues. The CDR3 sequence is CASSEGGRGSNEQFF. The CDR3, as DNA: TGTGCCAGCAGTGAAGGGGGGCGCGGGAGTAATGAGCAGTTCTTC. Full variable domain (remainder filled in from reference TRBV25-1 and TRBJ2-1): EADIYQTPRYLVIGTGKKITLECSQTMGHDKMYWYQQDPGMELHLIHYSYGVNSTEKGDLSSESTVSRIRTEHFPLTLESARPSHTSQYLCASSEGGRGSNEQFFGPGTRLTVL.